The rows below give T cell receptor beta chains drawn from one sample of a study of T cells in Graves' hyperthyroidism and ophthalmopathy. In TCRdb, the multiplex PCR reads were re-called with MiXCR into one record per CDR3 protein. The sample records hundreds of thousands of distinct CDR3 sequences, about a third being singletons. The source material was blood. The source is a woman between 35 and 50 years old with Graves' hyperthyroidism. CDR3s include the opening cysteine and the closing phenylalanine or tryptophan. D genes are given only for firm matches. Rows give clone size only sometimes, using once, few, many, or a class for an expanded clone.

TRBJ2-2 TRBV19 TRBD1 once TGTGCCAGTAGAGCCGGGACAGGGAGGGTCGGGGAGCTGTTTTTT CASRAGTGRVGELFF
TRBJ2-7 TRBV19 NA NA TGTGCCAGTAAGGGGTCGACGGAATTAAGACGATACGAGCAGTACTTC CASKGSTELRRYEQYF
TRBJ1-1 TRBV6-6 NA NA TGTGCCAGCAGTGAAGTCACCGGCCAGGGGAGACCTGAAGCTTTCTTT CASSEVTGQGRPEAFF
TRBJ2-1 TRBV7-8 NA many TGTGCCAGCAGCTTAGGACAGTACAATGAGCAGTTCTTC CASSLGQYNEQFF
TRBJ2-7 TRBV7-9 NA many TGTGCCAGCAGCCCCGACCACGAGCAGTACTTC CASSPDHEQYF
TRBJ2-7 TRBV20-1 NA many TGCAGGGTAGGGGGCTACGAGCAGTACTTC CRVGGYEQYF
TRBJ1-5 TRBV6-5 NA NA TGTGCCAGCAGCCGAGGGTCTAGCAATCAGCCCCAGCATTTT CASSRGSSNQPQHF
TRBJ1-1 TRBV9 TRBD1 NA TGTGCCAGCAGTATGGGACAGGGGGTAACTGAAGCTTTCTTT CASSMGQGVTEAFF
TRBJ1-1 TRBV4-2 NA few TGTGCCAGCAGCCACGGGGCATACACCGAAGCTTTCTTT CASSHGAYTEAFF
TRBJ2-7 TRBV6-5 NA few TGTGCCAGCAGTAAAAACAGGGAGGACGAGCAGTACTTC CASSKNREDEQYF
TRBJ2-5 TRBV28 TRBD2 once TGTGCCAGCAGTTTTGTGGTCACCAGGGCTCGGGAGGCCCAGTACTTC CASSFVVTRAREAQYF
TRBJ1-4 TRBV7-9 TRBD1 many TGTGCCAGCAGCTTTCGGACAGGGAATGAAAAACTGTTTTTT CASSFRTGNEKLFF
TRBJ2-5 TRBV20-1 NA NA TGCAGTGCTAGAAGGCCAGGGGGGAAAGAGACCCAGTACTTC CSARRPGGKETQYF
TRBJ2-5 TRBV7-2 TRBD2 NA TGTGCCAGCAGCCGTAGGCGGGGGCAAGAGACCCAGTACTTC CASSRRRGQETQYF
TRBJ2-7 TRBV7-2 TRBD1 NA TGTGCCAGCAGCTTGGCCGGGACAGAGACCTACGAGCAGTACTTC CASSLAGTETYEQYF
TRBJ2-7 TRBV6-5 TRBD2 many TGTGCCAGCAGTTCCCCAATAGCGGGAGGGGCCTACGAGCAGTACTTC CASSSPIAGGAYEQYF
TRBJ2-5 TRBV4-3 NA NA TGCGCCAGCAGCCATTGTAGAGGTTCGACCCAAGAGACCCAGTACTTC CASSHCRGSTQETQYF
TRBJ1-5 TRBV7-9 NA NA TGTGCCAGCTCACCAGTATCGGACGATCAGCCCCAGCATTTT CASSPVSDDQPQHF
TRBJ1-4 TRBV6-5 NA many TGTGCCAGCAGTTACTCGAGCGGGGGGAAACTGTTTTTT CASSYSSGGKLFF
TRBJ2-5 TRBV6-2/TRBV6-3 TRBD2 few TGTGCCAGCAGTTACAGGGGCGGGGGGTTACAAGAGACCCAGTACTTC CASSYRGGGLQETQYF
TRBJ2-1 TRBV7-2 NA NA TGTGCCAGCAGCCCGCGACTAGTTGAGCAGTTCTTC CASSPRLVEQFF
TRBJ1-1 TRBV12-3/TRBV12-4 NA NA TGTGCCAGCAGTCTCACTGCCGGTTCTGGTGAAGCTTTCTTT CASSLTAGSGEAFF
TRBJ1-4 TRBV12-3/TRBV12-4 TRBD1 many TGTGCCAGCAGTCCCGGACAGGGAGGATACGAAAAACTGTTTTTT CASSPGQGGYEKLFF
TRBJ1-1 TRBV15 NA many TGTGCCACCAGCAGTTTGATCTGGGAGCGGGGCACTGAAGCTTTCTTT CATSSLIWERGTEAFF
TRBJ2-3 TRBV20-1 TRBD2 NA TGCAGTGCTAGGGGGACTAGCGGGAGGTTCCGCACAGATACGCAGTATTTT CSARGTSGRFRTDTQYF
TRBJ2-7 TRBV7-9 TRBD2 few TGTGCCAGCAGGGTAGGTAGCGGGAGCTCCTACGAGCAGTACTTC CASRVGSGSSYEQYF
TRBJ2-7 TRBV6-5 TRBD2 NA TGTGCCAGCAGCAACGGACTAGCGGGAGCCGAGCAGTACTTC CASSNGLAGAEQYF
TRBJ1-5 TRBV5-5 TRBD1 once TGTGCCAGCAGCCACCGGGACAGGCGCAATCAGCCCCAGCATTTT CASSHRDRRNQPQHF
TRBJ1-6 TRBV6-5 NA many TGTGCCAGCAGGCGGGTGGGGGATTCACCCCTCCACTTT CASRRVGDSPLHF
TRBJ2-7 TRBV10-1 TRBD1 NA TGCGCCAACAGGACAGGGGCCTACGAGCAGTACTTC CANRTGAYEQYF
TRBJ1-2 TRBV29-1 TRBD1 many TGCAGCGTTGATACAGGGGGCAATAGAGGCTACACCTTC CSVDTGGNRGYTF
TRBJ1-6 TRBV5-1 TRBD1 NA TGCGCCAGCAGCTCCGGACAGGGGTGGAATTCACCCCTCCACTTT CASSSGQGWNSPLHF
TRBJ1-2 TRBV6-2/TRBV6-3 NA few TGTGCCAGCCGGCGGCAGAACTATGGCTACACCTTC CASRRQNYGYTF
TRBJ1-1 TRBV6-5 NA few TGTGCCAGCAGTTACCGGGAGGTGAACACTGAAGCTTTCTTT CASSYREVNTEAFF
TRBJ1-1 TRBV29-1 TRBD1 NA TGCAGCGTTGGAAGGGACAGGGATTCTGAAGCTTTCTTT CSVGRDRDSEAFF
TRBJ2-3 TRBV10-1 NA NA TGCGCCAGCAGTGACTCTGGGAGAACCACAGCGGATACGCAGTATTTT CASSDSGRTTADTQYF
TRBJ1-3 TRBV10-3 TRBD1 many TGTGCCATCAAGACAGGGGAGAGTGGAAACACCATATATTTT CAIKTGESGNTIYF
TRBJ1-1 TRBV29-1 NA many TGCAGCGTTCTTGCCTTGCGGCGGATGAACACTGAAGCTTTCTTT CSVLALRRMNTEAFF
TRBJ1-3 TRBV12-3/TRBV12-4 NA many TGTGCCAGCAGTTTCTCAGGGGTCGGAAACACCATATATTTT CASSFSGVGNTIYF
TRBJ2-3 TRBV7-6 NA few TGTGCCAGCAGCATTCGGCCTAGCACAGATACGCAGTATTTT CASSIRPSTDTQYF
TRBJ1-2 TRBV10-3 NA many TGTGCCATCTCAGGTGCCCTGGGCTATGGCTACACCTTC CAISGALGYGYTF
TRBJ2-7 TRBV7-9 TRBD2 NA TGTGCCAGCAGACTTAGCGGGGGGGCACAGCAGTACTTC CASRLSGGAQQYF
TRBJ2-5 TRBV7-7 NA many TGTGCTAGCAGCTATCAGGACCAAGAGACCCAGTACTTC CASSYQDQETQYF